Following are 5 T cell receptor beta chains from one sample sequenced in a study of blood T cell repertoires in COVID-19. Method: immunoSEQ multiplex PCR; TCRdb's copy keeps in-frame clones and lacks some. Counted here are 110,000 to 150,000 clones, 80% occurring once; the ten biggest clones make up 5%. The sequencing input was peripheral blood. Source of these receptors: a woman aged 50 to 60 with acute or convalescent COVID-19.

The rearrangement links TRBV10-3 to TRBJ1-6; D call uncertain. Germline values: CDR1 ENHRY, CDR2 SYGVKD. V was pared by 3 bases and J by 13 bases, with 13 bases between. This CDR3 has 13 residues. CDR3: CAISDGPSSPLHF. CDR3 nucleotide sequence: TGTGCCATCAGTGATGGCCCCTCGTCCCCCCTCCACTTT.

The chain combines TRBV6-1 with TRBJ1-1, with D tentatively TRBD1 (5 bases). This CDR3 spans 15 amino acids. Germline V gene sequence: CDR1 MNHNS, CDR2 SASEGT. V was pared by 2 bases and J by 6 bases, with 16 bases between. The chain's CDR3 is CASSEIGDRGAEAFF. The CDR3 nucleotides are TGTGCCAGCAGTGAAATCGGGGACCGGGGGGCTGAAGCTTTCTTT.

The chain combines TRBV19 with TRBJ2-4, with a tentative D call TRBD1 (6 bases). Germline values: CDR1 LNHDA, CDR2 SQIVND (reference sequence). Trimming left V 6 bases short and J 0 bases short, with 15 bases between. This CDR3 contains 16 residues. In DNA form, the CDR3 reads TGTGCCAGTAGCCCACAGGGCCTAGTAGCCAAAAACATTCAGTACTTC. Its protein is CASSPQGLVAKNIQYF.

This clone was seen a few times. V usage is TRBV6-5 and J usage is TRBJ2-3, with D possibly matching TRBD2 (5 bases). In germline, CDR1 is MNHEY, CDR2 SVGAGI. Trimming shortened V by 6 bases and J by 4 bases, and 14 bases separated the two germline ends. The CDR3 totals 14 residues. This CDR3 reads CASSAGFGADTQYF. Here the CDR3 DNA reads TGTGCCAGCAGCGCCGGCTTCGGGGCAGATACGCAGTATTTT.

The chain joins TRBV7-8 to TRBJ2-7, with D unclear. Germline V lookup: CDR1 SGHVS, CDR2 FQNEAQ. The CDR3 loop spans 14 amino acids. Trimming left V 0 bases short and J 6 bases short, with 12 bases between. Here the CDR3 DNA reads TGTGCCAGCAGCTTAGCGCGGAGTTCGGTCGAGCAGTACTTC. Its protein is CASSLARSSVEQYF.